The entry below describes one T cell receptor beta chain. Its specificity is unknown. With 60 Vbeta and 13 Jbeta primers, the PCR was carried out. TCRdb's copy holds only in-frame clones and misses some; the assay was immunoSEQ multiplex PCR. The repertoire holds about 99,000 clones, with around 77% as singletons. These data are taken from a study of cytomegalovirus exposure and HLA in healthy donors. Overall study results and limits: Cytomegalovirus association was assigned to under 200 TCR beta chains. Analyzed later, association rates of TCRs varied across HLA loci, with DRB1 most and HLA-C fewest. When a later analysis was performed, an Asian-associated ancestry cluster reportedly had fewer N-insertions than the roughly 730-donor mean. The classifier was said to identify cytomegalovirus status with high specificity and sensitivity.

V lost 0 bases to trimming and J lost 3 bases; unmatched junction nucleotides: 10. Per the germline V gene, CDR1 is LGHNA and CDR2 is YNFKEQ. The CDR3 consists of 18 residues. Sample: PBMCs. This clonotype was sampled from a man aged 40-49 years in good health and CMV-seronegative. The chain carries TRBV4-2 and TRBJ2-3; TRBD2 agrees at 9 bases. In DNA form, the CDR3 reads TGTGCCAGCAGCCAAGATTCGTCTAGCGGGGTGAGGACAGATACGCAGTATTTT. As protein: CASSQDSSSGVRTDTQYF.